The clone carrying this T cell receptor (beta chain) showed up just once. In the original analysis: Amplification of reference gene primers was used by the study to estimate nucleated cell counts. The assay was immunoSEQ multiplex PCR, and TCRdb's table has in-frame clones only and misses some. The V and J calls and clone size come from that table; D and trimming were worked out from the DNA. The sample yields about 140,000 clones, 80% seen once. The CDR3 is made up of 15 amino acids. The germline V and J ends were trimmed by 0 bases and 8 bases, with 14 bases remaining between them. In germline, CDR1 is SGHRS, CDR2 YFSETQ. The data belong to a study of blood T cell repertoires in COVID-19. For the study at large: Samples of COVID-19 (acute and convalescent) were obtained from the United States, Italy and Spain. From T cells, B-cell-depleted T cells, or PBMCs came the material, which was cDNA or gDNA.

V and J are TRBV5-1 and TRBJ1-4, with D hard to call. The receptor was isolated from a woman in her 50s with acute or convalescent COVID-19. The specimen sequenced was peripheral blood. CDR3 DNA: TGCGCCAGCAGCTTGGTGGGAGCCCGGGAGGAAAAACTGTTTTTT. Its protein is CASSLVGAREEKLFF.